Reported below is one T cell receptor (beta chain). The antigen is undetermined. The data are from a study of PD-1 blockade in classical Hodgkin lymphoma. The study, taken as a whole, reports: CD8+ TCR diversity did not rise significantly by C4D1, unlike CD4+. Newly diagnosed patients were reported to start with lower TCR diversity than healthy donors. Patients starting nivolumab under 1 year after ASCT were excluded. The diversity seen at baseline in complete responders resembled that of newly diagnosed patients.

With no exception, relapse followed autologous stem cell transplantation in all patients, and brentuximab vedotin exposure varied. Profiling relied on immunoSEQ multiplex PCR, and the TCRdb table lists in-frame clones only, not all of them. Counted here are over 15,000 clones, roughly 88% occurring once; the ten biggest clones make up over 30%. The CDR3 totals 14 residues. V lost 1 base and J lost 3, with 10 bases in between. Looked up from germline, CDR1 is LNHDA and CDR2 is SQIVND (reference sequence). This clonotype was sampled from a human donor with classical Hodgkin lymphoma. This chain uses TRBV19 with TRBJ2-7; the D is unclear. Sequencing was performed on peripheral blood mononuclear cells (PBMCs), taken before the second cycle of nivolumab. CDR3 sequence (DNA): TGTGCCAGTAGTATAGGTCTTACTAACTACGAGCAGTACTTC. Its translation is CASSIGLTNYEQYF.